These T cell receptor beta chains were read from a single sample in a study of T cell responses to AZD1222 COVID-19 vaccine. The repertoire was sequenced with immunoSEQ multiplex PCR; TCRdb's copy has only in-frame clones and lacks some. The sample holds 150,000 to 200,000 clones, 87% seen once. Source: peripheral blood, taken on day 0 of MenACWY control vaccination. The receptors here all came from an adult in good health. Both conserved end residues are part of each CDR3. The order of the fields is CDR3 DNA, CDR3 protein, clone size, V gene, J gene, D gene. A D gene is named only where the DNA matches it firmly. Expanded clones get a size class; other rows say once, few or many, or leave the size out.

TGTGCCAGCAGCTCCCCCGGGACTAGCGTTTTTATAGAGACCCAGTACTTC	CASSSPGTSVFIETQYF	NA	TRBV7-9	TRBJ2-5	TRBD2
TGCGCCAGCAGCGCCGGGACCCCAGCGGGAAACACCATATATTTT	CASSAGTPAGNTIYF	NA	TRBV4-3	TRBJ1-3	NA
TGTGCCAGCTCACCATTGGGACCCAGACAGGGGGCGAGGGATCAGCCCCAGCATTTT	CASSPLGPRQGARDQPQHF	NA	TRBV18	TRBJ1-5	TRBD1
TGTGCCATCAGTGCGTACACTGAAGCTTTCTTT	CAISAYTEAFF	NA	TRBV10-3	TRBJ1-1	NA
TGTGCCAGCAGCCAAGGGGGTAATGAAAAACTGTTTTTT	CASSQGGNEKLFF	NA	TRBV3-1/TRBV3-2	TRBJ1-4	NA
TGTGCCAGCACCATACAGGGTCCCAATGAGCAGTTCTTC	CASTIQGPNEQFF	NA	TRBV28	TRBJ2-1	NA
TGTGCCAGCAGTCCCCATATGACAGATACGCAGTATTTT	CASSPHMTDTQYF	NA	TRBV28	TRBJ2-3	NA
TGTGCCAGCAGTCCGACTCGGGGGGCAGTCTACGAGCAGTACTTC	CASSPTRGAVYEQYF	NA	TRBV6-5	TRBJ2-7	NA
TGTGCCAGCGGGGGGGGACCGAGACGGGAAGCTTTCTTT	CASGGGPRREAFF	NA	TRBV6-5	TRBJ1-1	NA
TGCGCCAGCAGCTTGGGGGGGCCTAATCAGCCCCAGCATTTT	CASSLGGPNQPQHF	few	TRBV5-1	TRBJ1-5	NA
TGTGCCAGCAGCCGAGGACAGACCTACGAGCAGTACTTC	CASSRGQTYEQYF	NA	TRBV12-3/TRBV12-4	TRBJ2-7	NA
TGCAGCGTCTTGACTAGCCCCAACACCGGGGAGCTGTTTTTT	CSVLTSPNTGELFF	NA	TRBV29-1	TRBJ2-2	TRBD2
TGTGCCAGTAAGCGACAGGGAGACACTGAAGCTTTCTTT	CASKRQGDTEAFF	NA	TRBV19	TRBJ1-1	TRBD1
TGTGCCAGCAGCTTAATGAGTGGTACTGAAGCTTTCTTT	CASSLMSGTEAFF	NA	TRBV7-3	TRBJ1-1	NA
TGTGCCAGCAGCGTAGGGCAGGGAAACACTGAAGCTTTCTTT	CASSVGQGNTEAFF	NA	TRBV9	TRBJ1-1	NA
TGTGCCAGCAGCTTCGGGGGGCGCGGTGGCTACACCTTC	CASSFGGRGGYTF	NA	TRBV5-4	TRBJ1-2	NA
TGCGCCAGCACCGACACGAGCACAGGAAGGCAGTATTTT	CASTDTSTGRQYF	once	TRBV5-1	TRBJ2-3	NA
TGTGCCAGCAGCGGGCCGGGACAGGCCAACACAGATACGCAGTATTTT	CASSGPGQANTDTQYF	once	TRBV5-4	TRBJ2-3	TRBD1
TGTGCCAGCTCCACCGGGGGGGCAGAGACCCAGTACTTC	CASSTGGAETQYF	NA	TRBV18	TRBJ2-5	TRBD2
TGTGCCAGCAGTTACGCCGGGACAGGGTCCGGCTACACCTTC	CASSYAGTGSGYTF	few	TRBV6-5	TRBJ1-2	TRBD1
TGTGCCAGCAGCTCCCGCCCGAGACTAGCGGGGGGGCCCTACGAGCAGTACTTC	CASSSRPRLAGGPYEQYF	once	TRBV14	TRBJ2-7	TRBD2
TGTGCCAGCACAGGACTAGTCCCAGATACGCAGTATTTT	CASTGLVPDTQYF	NA	TRBV6-5	TRBJ2-3	TRBD2
TGTGCCAGCAGCTTGGAACAGGTTCGCTCCTACGAGCAGTACTTC	CASSLEQVRSYEQYF	NA	TRBV5-6	TRBJ2-7	NA
TGTGCCAGCAGCTTGGCTGGGAACACCGGGGAGCTGTTTTTT	CASSLAGNTGELFF	NA	TRBV5-5	TRBJ2-2	NA
TGTGCCAGCAGCCCACGAGGGTGGGGGCCTGACTATGGCTACACCTTC	CASSPRGWGPDYGYTF	NA	TRBV13	TRBJ1-2	NA
TGTGCCAGCAGCGGGGGACAGGGGGGCTATGGCTACACCTTC	CASSGGQGGYGYTF	NA	TRBV9	TRBJ1-2	TRBD1